Listed below are T cell receptor beta chains from one sample, sequenced in a study of T cells in localized non-small cell lung cancer. Repertoires were generated with immunoSEQ multiplex PCR, while TCRdb's copy carries only in-frame clones and drops some. The data hold 35,000 to 40,000 clones, with about 86% observed a single time. This sample comprised peripheral blood, obtained before any cancer treatment. These receptor sequences come from a man aged 40 to 69 with stage I lung adenocarcinoma. Both conserved end residues are part of each CDR3. Fields, in order: J gene, clone size, V gene, D gene, CDR3 DNA, CDR3 protein. D genes are given only for firm matches. Clone size appears in some rows only: once, few, many, or a class for an expanded clone.

j_gene: TRBJ2-7; abundance: .; v_gene: TRBV6-6; d_gene: .; CDR3nt: TGTGCCAGCAGTTACGCAGATTACGAGCAGTACTTC; CDR3aa: CASSYADYEQYF
j_gene: TRBJ2-3; abundance: once; v_gene: TRBV7-9; d_gene: .; CDR3nt: TGTGCCAGCAGCTTAGTGTTGCCAGGGACAGATACGCAGTATTTT; CDR3aa: CASSLVLPGTDTQYF
j_gene: TRBJ2-1; abundance: .; v_gene: TRBV7-9; d_gene: TRBD1; CDR3nt: TGTGCCAGCAGCTCTCCCGGGACAGGGAGGGTGTATGAGCAGTTCTTC; CDR3aa: CASSSPGTGRVYEQFF
j_gene: TRBJ2-5; abundance: .; v_gene: TRBV28; d_gene: TRBD2; CDR3nt: TGTGCCAGCACTAAAGGGAGGGCCCTTTCAGAGACCCAGTACTTC; CDR3aa: CASTKGRALSETQYF
j_gene: TRBJ1-1; abundance: few; v_gene: TRBV11-2; d_gene: TRBD1; CDR3nt: TGTGCCAGCAGCCGGGACAGGAACACTGAAGCTTTCTTT; CDR3aa: CASSRDRNTEAFF
j_gene: TRBJ1-1; abundance: .; v_gene: TRBV5-1; d_gene: .; CDR3nt: TGCGCCAGCAGCTTGGCAGGGACCTTTGAAGCTTTCTTT; CDR3aa: CASSLAGTFEAFF
j_gene: TRBJ1-2; abundance: .; v_gene: TRBV4-2; d_gene: .; CDR3nt: TGTGCCAGCAGCCAAGATGAAGGGAAAAACTATGGCTACACCTTC; CDR3aa: CASSQDEGKNYGYTF
j_gene: TRBJ1-2; abundance: once; v_gene: TRBV11-2; d_gene: .; CDR3nt: TGTGCCAGCAGCTTAGGGTTTAACTATGGCTACACCTTC; CDR3aa: CASSLGFNYGYTF
j_gene: TRBJ2-7; abundance: .; v_gene: TRBV30; d_gene: .; CDR3nt: TGTGCCTCGGGGATGGGCTTTGGGGGAGCCGTCGAGCAGTACTTC; CDR3aa: CASGMGFGGAVEQYF
j_gene: TRBJ2-1; abundance: .; v_gene: TRBV6-5; d_gene: .; CDR3nt: TGTGCCAGCAGTTACTCGTCTGGGGCTGGTGGCGATGAGCAGTTCTTC; CDR3aa: CASSYSSGAGGDEQFF
j_gene: TRBJ2-7; abundance: .; v_gene: TRBV28; d_gene: TRBD1; CDR3nt: TGTGCCACCCATGGACAGGGGTATGGCGAGCAGTACTTC; CDR3aa: CATHGQGYGEQYF
j_gene: TRBJ2-5; abundance: few; v_gene: TRBV6-6; d_gene: .; CDR3nt: TGTGCCAGCACCTGGAGCCAAGAGACCCAGTACTTC; CDR3aa: CASTWSQETQYF
j_gene: TRBJ1-2; abundance: .; v_gene: TRBV28; d_gene: .; CDR3nt: TGTGCCAGCAGTACTCGGACAGCTGACCTCATCTATGGCTACACCTTC; CDR3aa: CASSTRTADLIYGYTF
j_gene: TRBJ1-2; abundance: .; v_gene: TRBV7-2; d_gene: TRBD1; CDR3nt: TGTGCCAGCAGCACTCAGGGGGTTGGCGGCTACACCTTC; CDR3aa: CASSTQGVGGYTF
j_gene: TRBJ2-1; abundance: .; v_gene: TRBV5-1; d_gene: .; CDR3nt: TGCGCCAGCAGCTTGGAATCCTACAATGAGCAGTTCTTC; CDR3aa: CASSLESYNEQFF
j_gene: TRBJ2-5; abundance: .; v_gene: TRBV4-1; d_gene: .; CDR3nt: TGCGCCAGCCGCCAGATATTCTCAATCAAACAAGAGACCCAGTACTTC; CDR3aa: CASRQIFSIKQETQYF
j_gene: TRBJ1-5; abundance: .; v_gene: TRBV23-1; d_gene: .; CDR3nt: TGCGCCAGCAGTCCCCCAAGGGTTAATCAGCCCCAGCATTTT; CDR3aa: CASSPPRVNQPQHF
j_gene: TRBJ1-2; abundance: .; v_gene: TRBV29-1; d_gene: TRBD1; CDR3nt: TGCAGCGTTGTTGGGACAGGGAGATATGGCTACACCTTC; CDR3aa: CSVVGTGRYGYTF
j_gene: TRBJ2-7; abundance: few; v_gene: TRBV4-3; d_gene: .; CDR3nt: TGCGCCAGCAGCCAAGATCTCGGGAGTGGCTACTACGAGCAGTACTTC; CDR3aa: CASSQDLGSGYYEQYF
j_gene: TRBJ2-3; abundance: .; v_gene: TRBV6-5; d_gene: TRBD1; CDR3nt: TGTGCCAGCAGTTACTCGGACAGGGATACGCAGTATTTT; CDR3aa: CASSYSDRDTQYF
j_gene: TRBJ2-5; abundance: .; v_gene: TRBV7-2; d_gene: .; CDR3nt: TGTGCCAGCAGCCGCCCCCGCCAAGAGACCCAGTACTTC; CDR3aa: CASSRPRQETQYF
j_gene: TRBJ1-2; abundance: .; v_gene: TRBV5-1; d_gene: TRBD1; CDR3nt: TGCGCCAGCAGTGCCGGGACAGGGTACGGCTACACCTTC; CDR3aa: CASSAGTGYGYTF
j_gene: TRBJ1-4; abundance: .; v_gene: TRBV7-9; d_gene: .; CDR3nt: TGTGCCAGCGGGGTCGGCGAAAAACTGTTTTTT; CDR3aa: CASGVGEKLFF
j_gene: TRBJ2-4; abundance: .; v_gene: TRBV4-1; d_gene: .; CDR3nt: TGCGCCAGCAGCCAACCAACCAGGGCTAACCTTCAGTACTTC; CDR3aa: CASSQPTRANLQYF
j_gene: TRBJ1-1; abundance: .; v_gene: TRBV10-3; d_gene: .; CDR3nt: TGTGCCATCAGTGAGCCGGGGGCGGCGACTGAAGCTTTCTTT; CDR3aa: CAISEPGAATEAFF
j_gene: TRBJ1-5; abundance: .; v_gene: TRBV4-3; d_gene: TRBD1; CDR3nt: TGCGCCAGCAGCCAAGATTGGTACGGAGGGGGCGGCAATCAGCCCCAGCATTTT; CDR3aa: CASSQDWYGGGGNQPQHF